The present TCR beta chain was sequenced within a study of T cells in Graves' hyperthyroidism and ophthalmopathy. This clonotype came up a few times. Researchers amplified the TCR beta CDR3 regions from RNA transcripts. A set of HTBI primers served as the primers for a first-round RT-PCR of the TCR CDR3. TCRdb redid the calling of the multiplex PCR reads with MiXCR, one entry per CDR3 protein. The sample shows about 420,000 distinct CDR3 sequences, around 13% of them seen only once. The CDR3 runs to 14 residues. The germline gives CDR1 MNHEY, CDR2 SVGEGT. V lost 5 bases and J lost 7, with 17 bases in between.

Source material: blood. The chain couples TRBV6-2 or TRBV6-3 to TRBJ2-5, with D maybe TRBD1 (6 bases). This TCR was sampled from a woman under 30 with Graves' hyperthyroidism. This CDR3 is CASSRTAALGTQYF. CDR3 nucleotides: TGTGCCAGCAGTAGGACAGCCGCCTTGGGGACCCAGTACTTC.